This T cell receptor (beta chain) was recorded in a study of shared clonotypes between healthy human individuals. At the level of the study: A donor's plate count was three for CD4 naive and three for CD4 memory; CD8 naive had two and CD8 memory one. Regarding the study as a whole: Large depth notwithstanding, sorted-subset sequencing proved incomplete by rarefaction. Approximately 5% was the fraction of naive CD4 clonotypes found shared across a few donors.

Germline CDR1 and CDR2: SEHNR and FQNEAQ (reference sequence). The CDR3 covers 14 residues. Trimming removed 6 bases from V and 1 base from J, with 10 bases in between. CD4+ cells underwent separation, giving CD45RA+ naive and CD45RA-negative memory subsets. Notes on this clone: What it binds is unknown.

This table comes from immunoSEQ multiplex PCR, and its TCRdb copy is limited to in-frame clones, with some not included. The sample lists some 1.4 million clones; roughly 96% were seen once. This TCR derives from a man younger than 45 in good health. The gene calls are TRBV7-9 and TRBJ2-1, with D possibly being TRBD1 (6 bases). The sequenced sample was naive CD4+ T cells sorted from blood. The sample's subset: CD45RA+ positively selected. CDR3 sequence (DNA): TGTGCCAGCAGGAACAGGGAATCCTACAATGAGCAGTTCTTC. It codes for CASRNRESYNEQFF.